These 4 T cell receptor beta chains originate from one sample sequenced in a study of T cell clonotyping in hematopoietic cell transplantation. Method: immunoSEQ multiplex PCR; TCRdb's copy keeps in-frame clones and lacks some. The table has more than 25,000 clones, about 93% seen once; the top ten hold approximately 11%. Sequencing was performed on PBMCs, taken 100 days after allogeneic stem cell transplant. These receptors were collected from a female patient in her fifties or sixties who had an allogeneic stem cell transplant from a related donor, so the T cells may come from the graft donor. Some clones in this sample may be carry-over from other donors' samples.

In its sample, this clone was seen once. The chain is built from TRBV6-5 and TRBJ2-1; perhaps D is TRBD1 or TRBD2 (6 bases each). CDR1 is MNHEY and CDR2 is SVGAGI in the germline V gene. Deletions cut 7 bases from V and 7 bases from J, with 14 bases between. The CDR3 has 13 amino acids. The CDR3, as DNA: TGTGCCAGCAACCGGGGGCCGGGGAATGAGCAGTTCTTC. Translated, it gives CASNRGPGNEQFF.

This CDR3 is CASSLGQALSYNEQFF. In nucleotides, the CDR3 is TGTGCCAGCAGCTTAGGGCAGGCCTTATCCTACAATGAGCAGTTCTTC. The V call is TRBV7-8, the J call TRBJ2-1; D is undetermined. V was trimmed by 1 base and J by 1 base, leaving 11 bases between them. CDR3 length: 16 amino acids. Germline assignment: CDR1 SGHVS and CDR2 FQNEAQ. The variable domain in full, with the rest retrieved from reference TRBV7-8 and TRBJ2-1, is GAGVSQSPRYKVAKRGQDVALRCDPISGHVSLFWYQQALGQGPEFLTYFQNEAQLDKSGLPSDRFFAERPEGSVSTLKIQRTQQEDSAVYLCASSLGQALSYNEQFFGPGTRLTVL.

The sample holds one count of this clone. DNA for the CDR3: TGTGCCAGCAGCCCGCGGCCTACAGGGTACCCGACCGAAGCACATAATTCACCCCTCCACTTT. The encoded protein is CASSPRPTGYPTEAHNSPLHF. The chain is built from TRBV13 and TRBJ1-6; a weak D match, TRBD1 (6 bases). Trimming left V 5 bases short and J 5 bases short, with 31 bases between. CDR1 and CDR2 from the germline V gene are PRHDT and FYEKMQ (reference sequence). There are 21 residues in the CDR3. The entire variable domain, with the rest obtained from reference TRBV13 and TRBJ1-6, is as follows: AAGVIQSPRHLIKEKRETATLKCYPIPRHDTVYWYQQGPGQDPQFLISFYEKMQSDKGSIPDRFSAQQFSDYHSELNMSSLELGDSALYFCASSPRPTGYPTEAHNSPLHFGNGTRLTVT.

The gene calls are TRBV29-1 and TRBJ2-5, with TRBD1 as a possible D gene (6 bases). V dropped 3 bases and J dropped 5 bases, with 13 bases sitting between them. The length of the CDR3 is 13 residues. The germline V gene encodes CDR1 SQVTM and CDR2 ANQGSEA. The CDR3 region is CSVESVQGETQYF. The CDR3 region has the DNA TGCAGCGTTGAGAGTGTCCAGGGGGAGACCCAGTACTTC.